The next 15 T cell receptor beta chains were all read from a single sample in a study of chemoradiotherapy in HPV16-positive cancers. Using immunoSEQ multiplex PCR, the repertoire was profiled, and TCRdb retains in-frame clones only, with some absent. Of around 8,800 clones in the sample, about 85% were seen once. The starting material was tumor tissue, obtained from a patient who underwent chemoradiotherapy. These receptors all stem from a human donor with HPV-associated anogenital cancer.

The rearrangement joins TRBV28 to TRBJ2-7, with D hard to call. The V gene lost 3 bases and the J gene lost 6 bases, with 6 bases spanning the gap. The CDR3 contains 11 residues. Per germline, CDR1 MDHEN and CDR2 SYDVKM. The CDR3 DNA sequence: TGTGCCAGCAGTTTCCTGGGCGAGCAGTACTTC. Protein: CASSFLGEQYF.

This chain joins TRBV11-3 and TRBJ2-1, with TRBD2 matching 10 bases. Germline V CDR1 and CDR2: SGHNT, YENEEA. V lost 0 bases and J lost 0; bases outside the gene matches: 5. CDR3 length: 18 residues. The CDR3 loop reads CASSLELAGPLSYNEQFF. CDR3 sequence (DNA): TGTGCCAGCAGCTTAGAACTAGCGGGGCCCCTCTCCTACAATGAGCAGTTCTTC.

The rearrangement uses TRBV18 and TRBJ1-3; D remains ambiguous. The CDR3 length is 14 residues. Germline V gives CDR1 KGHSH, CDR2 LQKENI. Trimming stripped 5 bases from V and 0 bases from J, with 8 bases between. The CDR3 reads CASSAGDSGNTIYF. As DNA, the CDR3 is TGTGCCAGCTCAGCTGGGGACTCTGGAAACACCATATATTTT.

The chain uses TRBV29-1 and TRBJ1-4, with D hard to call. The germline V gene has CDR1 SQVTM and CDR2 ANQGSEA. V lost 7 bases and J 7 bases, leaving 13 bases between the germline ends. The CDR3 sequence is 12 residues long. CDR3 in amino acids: CSGIREGEKLFF. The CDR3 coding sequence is TGCAGCGGGATCCGCGAGGGTGAAAAACTGTTTTTT.

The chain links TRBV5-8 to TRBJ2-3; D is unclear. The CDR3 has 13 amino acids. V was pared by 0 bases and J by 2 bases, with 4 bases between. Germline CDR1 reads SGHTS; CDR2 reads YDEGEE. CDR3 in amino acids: CASSLGHTDTQYF. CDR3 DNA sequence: TGTGCCAGCAGCTTGGGACACACAGATACGCAGTATTTT.

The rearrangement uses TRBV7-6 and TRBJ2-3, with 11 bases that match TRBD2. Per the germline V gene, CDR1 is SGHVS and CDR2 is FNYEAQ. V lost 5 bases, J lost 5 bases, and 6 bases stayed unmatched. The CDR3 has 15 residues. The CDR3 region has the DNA TGTGCCAGCAGCCCTATAGCGGGAGGGGGAGATACGCAGTATTTT. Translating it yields CASSPIAGGGDTQYF. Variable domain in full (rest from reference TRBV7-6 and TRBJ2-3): GAGVSQSPRYKVTKRGQDVALRCDPISGHVSLYWYRQALGQGPEFLTYFNYEAQQDKSGLPNDRFSAERPEGSISTLTIQRTEQRDSAMYRCASSPIAGGGDTQYFGPGTRLTVL.

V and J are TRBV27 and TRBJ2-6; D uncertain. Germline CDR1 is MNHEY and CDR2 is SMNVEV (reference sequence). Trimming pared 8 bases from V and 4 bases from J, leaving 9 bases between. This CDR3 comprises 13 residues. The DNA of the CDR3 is TGTGCCAGCGCCCTGAGAGGGGCCAACGTCCTGACTTTC. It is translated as CASALRGANVLTF.

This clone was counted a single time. The CDR3, as DNA: TGTGCCAGCAGCTTAGGGAGGCCAGGGGAGACCCAGTACTTC. Its protein product is CASSLGRPGETQYF. The chain uses TRBV11-3 and TRBJ2-5; D might be TRBD1 or TRBD2, each matching 5 bases. V was shortened by 1 base and J by 5 bases, with 11 bases between the two germline ends. The CDR3 sequence is 14 residues long. Germline V CDR1 and CDR2: SGHNT, YENEEA.

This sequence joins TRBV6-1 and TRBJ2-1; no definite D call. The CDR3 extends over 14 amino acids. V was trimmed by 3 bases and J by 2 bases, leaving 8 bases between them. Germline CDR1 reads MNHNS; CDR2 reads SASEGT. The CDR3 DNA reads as TGTGCCAGCAGTGATCAGGACCCCTACAATGAGCAGTTCTTC. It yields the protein CASSDQDPYNEQFF.

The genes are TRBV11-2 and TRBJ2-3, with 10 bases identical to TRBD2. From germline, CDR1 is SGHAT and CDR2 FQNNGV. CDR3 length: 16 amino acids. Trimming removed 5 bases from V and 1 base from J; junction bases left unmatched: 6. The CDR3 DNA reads TGTGCCAGCAGCCGAGACGGACTAGCGGGCACAGATACGCAGTATTTT. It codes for CASSRDGLAGTDTQYF.

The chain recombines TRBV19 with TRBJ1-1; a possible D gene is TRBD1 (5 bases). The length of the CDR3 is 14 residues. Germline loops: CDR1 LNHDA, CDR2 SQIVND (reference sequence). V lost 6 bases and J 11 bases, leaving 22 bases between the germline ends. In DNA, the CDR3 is TGTGCCAGTAGCACGGCCATGGGGGGGTTAGACGCTTTCTTT. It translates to CASSTAMGGLDAFF.

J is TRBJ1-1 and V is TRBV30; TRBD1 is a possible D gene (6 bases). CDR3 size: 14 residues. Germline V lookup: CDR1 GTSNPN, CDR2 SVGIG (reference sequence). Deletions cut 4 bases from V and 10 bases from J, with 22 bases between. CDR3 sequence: CAWNRVRGGGPAFF. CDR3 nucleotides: TGTGCCTGGAACCGTGTTCGGGGGGGCGGACCAGCTTTCTTT. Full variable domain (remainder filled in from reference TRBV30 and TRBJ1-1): SQTIHQWPATLVQPVGSPLSLECTVEGTSNPNLYWYRQAAGRGLQLLFYSVGIGQISSEVPQNLSASRPQDRQFILSSKKLLLSDSGFYLCAWNRVRGGGPAFFGQGTRLTVV.

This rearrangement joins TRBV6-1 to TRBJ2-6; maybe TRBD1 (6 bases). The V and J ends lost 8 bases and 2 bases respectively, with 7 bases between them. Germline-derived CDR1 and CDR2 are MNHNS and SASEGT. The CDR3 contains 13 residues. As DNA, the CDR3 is TGTGCCAGCCAGGGGCCTGGGGCCAACGTCCTGACTTTC. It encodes CASQGPGANVLTF.

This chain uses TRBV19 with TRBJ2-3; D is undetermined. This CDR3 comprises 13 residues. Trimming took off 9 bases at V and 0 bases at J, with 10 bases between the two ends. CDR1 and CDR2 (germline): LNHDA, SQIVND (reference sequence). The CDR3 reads CASRVGSTDTQYF. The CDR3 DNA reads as TGTGCCAGCCGGGTAGGTAGCACAGATACGCAGTATTTT.

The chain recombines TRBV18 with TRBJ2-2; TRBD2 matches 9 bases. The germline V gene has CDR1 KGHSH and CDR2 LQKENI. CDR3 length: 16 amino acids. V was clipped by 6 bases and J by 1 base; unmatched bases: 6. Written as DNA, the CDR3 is TGTGCCAGCTCCCTCATAGCGGGAGAGAACACCGGGGAGCTGTTTTTT. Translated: CASSLIAGENTGELFF.